These 24 T cell receptor beta chains originate from one sample sequenced in a study of T cell responses to AZD1222 COVID-19 vaccine. Repertoires were generated with immunoSEQ multiplex PCR, while TCRdb's copy carries only in-frame clones and drops some. The sample holds about 140,000 clones, about 91% seen once. The source was peripheral blood, collected 28 days after the second AZD1222 dose. The receptors here all came from an adult who received the AZD1222 COVID-19 vaccine.

The chain combines TRBV9 with TRBJ2-1, with TRBD2 matching 8 bases. V dropped 1 base and J dropped 8; count of bases not matched to a gene: 11. Germline V gene lookup returns CDR1 SGDLS and CDR2 YYNGEE. The CDR3 is made up of 16 amino acids. The CDR3 region is CASSVRAGGAFDEQFF. CDR3 DNA: TGTGCCAGCAGCGTAAGGGCGGGGGGCGCGTTCGATGAGCAGTTCTTC.

The chain is built from TRBV7-8 and TRBJ2-7, with 9 bases identical to TRBD1. CDR1 SGHVS and CDR2 FQNEAQ come from the germline V gene. The V and J ends lost 6 bases and 2 bases, in that order; junction bases with no gene match: 5. The CDR3 is 14 amino acids. The CDR3 is CASSQQGATYEQYF. As DNA, the CDR3 is TGTGCCAGCAGTCAACAGGGGGCCACCTACGAGCAGTACTTC.

The chain links TRBV2 to TRBJ1-3; perhaps TRBD1 as D (5 bases). Germline values: CDR1 SNHLY, CDR2 FYNNEI. This CDR3 contains 15 residues. With 3 bases removed from V and 0 bases from J, the gap between germline ends came to 9 bases. CDR3 in amino acids: CASSDGANSGNTIYF. In DNA form, the CDR3 reads TGTGCCAGCAGTGACGGGGCCAACTCTGGAAACACCATATATTTT.

With respect to this clone: The germline gene is not matched at one end of the junction; a read error may be the cause. The chain couples TRBV6-5 to TRBJ1-5, with 7 bases aligning to TRBD1. CDR3 size: 15 residues. Germline CDR1 is MNHEY and CDR2 is SVGAGI. The CDR3 protein is CASILTGNSDQPQHF. The CDR3 DNA sequence: TGTGCCAGCATATTGACAGGGAATAGCGATCAGCCCCAGCATTTT.

V and J are TRBV7-9 and TRBJ2-2; 8 bases agree with TRBD2. Germline values: CDR1 SEHNR, CDR2 FQNEAQ (reference sequence). The CDR3 contains 14 residues. The V segment lost 5 bases and the J segment 3 bases; nucleotides outside the gene matches: 2. For the CDR3, the DNA is TGTGCCAGCAGCAGGGGACTAGACACCGGGGAGCTGTTTTTT. Residues: CASSRGLDTGELFF. The full variable domain, completed using reference TRBV7-9 and TRBJ2-2, is DTGVSQNPRHKITKRGQNVTFRCDPISEHNRLYWYRQTLGQGPEFLTYFQNEAQLEKSRLLSDRFSAERPKGSFSTLEIQRTEQGDSAMYLCASSRGLDTGELFFGEGSRLTVL.

The J gene is TRBJ2-7, the V gene TRBV6-5; the match to TRBD1 covers 8 bases. Per the germline V gene, CDR1 is MNHEY and CDR2 is SVGAGI. CDR3 length: 15 amino acids. With V trimmed by 4 bases and J by 3 bases, 8 bases remained unmatched. The CDR3 sequence is CASSSAGTGVYEQYF. In nucleotides, the CDR3 is TGTGCCAGCAGTTCGGCCGGGACAGGAGTCTACGAGCAGTACTTC.

V usage is TRBV2 and J usage is TRBJ1-6; possibly TRBD1 for D (6 bases). CDR1 SNHLY and CDR2 FYNNEI come from the germline V gene. Trimming removed 4 bases at V and 8 bases at J, with 12 bases between. This CDR3 has 14 amino acids. CDR3 region: CASSGSQGYSPLHF. CDR3 coding DNA: TGTGCCAGCAGTGGTTCACAGGGCTATTCACCCCTCCACTTT.

This sequence joins TRBV19 and TRBJ1-5, with a weak D call TRBD1 (6 bases). Looked up from germline, CDR1 is LNHDA and CDR2 is SQIVND (reference sequence). V was trimmed by 6 bases and J by 7 bases, leaving 16 bases between them. The CDR3 is made up of 14 amino acids. CDR3 protein: CASSRQGYGQPQHF. The DNA for the CDR3 is TGTGCCAGTAGCCGTCAGGGGTATGGCCAGCCCCAGCATTTT.

The chain joins TRBV10-2 to TRBJ1-1, with a possible D match to TRBD1 (6 bases). Germline V gene sequence: CDR1 WSHSY, CDR2 SAAADI. This CDR3 region has 14 residues. The V end was cut by 3 bases, the J end by 1 base, with 9 bases between. CDR3 sequence: CASSDGQSNTEAFF. CDR3 DNA sequence: TGCGCCAGCAGTGATGGACAGTCGAACACTGAAGCTTTCTTT.

The rearrangement uses TRBV5-1 and TRBJ2-1; a weak D match, TRBD1 (5 bases). Germline CDR1 and CDR2: SGHRS and YFSETQ. Trimming cost V 1 base and J 2 bases, with 10 bases left between them. This CDR3 comprises 15 residues. CDR3 residues: CASSLITGPYNEQFF. CDR3 sequence (DNA): TGCGCCAGCAGCTTGATTACAGGCCCCTACAATGAGCAGTTCTTC.

This chain uses TRBV5-1 with TRBJ2-1; D gene uncertain. The CDR3 totals 14 residues. V was cut by 4 bases and J by 8 bases, with 16 bases left in between. The germline CDR1 and CDR2 sequences are SGHRS and YFSETQ. The CDR3 is CASSPPIGLDEQFF. CDR3 sequence (DNA): TGCGCCAGCAGCCCCCCGATTGGTCTGGATGAGCAGTTCTTC.

The chain has TRBV25-1 and TRBJ1-1; D gene unclear. CDR3 length: 13 residues. Germline loops: CDR1 MGHDK, CDR2 SYGVNS. Trimming pared 7 bases from V and 1 base from J, leaving 10 bases between. The CDR3: CASKAERNTEAFF. The CDR3 DNA reads TGTGCCAGCAAAGCGGAACGGAACACTGAAGCTTTCTTT.

This chain uses TRBV6-1 with TRBJ2-7, with a tentative D call TRBD2 (5 bases). V was trimmed by 2 bases and J by 2 bases, leaving 13 bases between them. The CDR3 consists of 15 residues. Germline CDR1 reads MNHNS; CDR2 reads SASEGT. The CDR3 here is CASSEHFSVPYEQYF. The CDR3 DNA sequence: TGTGCCAGCAGTGAACATTTTAGCGTCCCCTACGAGCAGTACTTC.

This clone was picked up a small number of times. The chain recombines TRBV5-8 with TRBJ1-1; TRBD1 matches at 8 bases. Germline V gene lookup returns CDR1 SGHTS and CDR2 YDEGEE. CDR3 size: 16 residues. With 0 bases clipped from V and 0 bases from J, the junction kept 4 bases outside the gene matches. This CDR3 is CASSLVTGAVNTEAFF. CDR3 DNA sequence: TGTGCCAGCAGCTTGGTGACAGGGGCGGTGAACACTGAAGCTTTCTTT.

This clone was detected only a few times. The chain uses TRBV5-1 and TRBJ1-4; no clear D. V was pared by 0 bases and J by 3 bases, with 9 bases between. CDR3 length: 15 residues. CDR1 and CDR2 from the germline V gene are SGHRS and YFSETQ. The CDR3 here is CASSLAKGSNEKLFF. Here the CDR3 DNA reads TGCGCCAGCAGCTTGGCGAAGGGCTCTAATGAAAAACTGTTTTTT.

The V gene is TRBV10-3, the J gene TRBJ2-2; 7 bases fit TRBD1. The germline V gene encodes CDR1 ENHRY and CDR2 SYGVKD. The CDR3 spans 16 residues. J gave up 2 bases and V 4 bases, and 7 bases lay outside the gene matches. The CDR3 coding sequence is TGTGCCATCAGTGTATCGGGACAGATAAACACCGGGGAGCTGTTTTTT. Protein sequence: CAISVSGQINTGELFF.

The chain employs TRBV29-1 and TRBJ2-5, with D unclear. Trimming removed 0 bases at V and 9 bases at J, with 8 bases between. Germline V gene data show CDR1 as SQVTM and CDR2 as ANQGSEA. The CDR3 is 11 residues long. CDR3 residues: CSVEENGAQYF. The CDR3 nucleotides read TGCAGCGTTGAAGAAAATGGGGCCCAGTACTTC.

The V and J genes are TRBV7-3 and TRBJ1-1, with 8 bases fitting TRBD1. The trim removed 2 bases at V and 10 bases at J, leaving 6 bases unmatched. The CDR3 extends over 13 amino acids. CDR1 SGHTA and CDR2 FQGTGA come from the germline V gene. The CDR3 loop is CASSLPGQDGAFF. In DNA form, the CDR3 reads TGTGCCAGCAGCTTACCGGGACAGGATGGAGCTTTCTTT. The entire variable domain, with the rest obtained from reference TRBV7-3 and TRBJ1-1, is as follows: GAGVSQTPSNKVTEKGKYVELRCDPISGHTALYWYRQSLGQGPEFLIYFQGTGAADDSGLPNDRFFAVRPEGSVSTLKIQRTERGDSAVYLCASSLPGQDGAFFGQGTRLTVV.

The rearrangement joins TRBV5-4 to TRBJ2-7; 8 bases map to TRBD2. Germline CDR1 reads SGHNT; CDR2 reads YYREEE (reference sequence). V lost 2 bases to trimming and J lost 6 bases; unmatched junction nucleotides: 4. The CDR3 loop spans 13 amino acids. The CDR3: CASSFDSGIEQYF. DNA of the CDR3: TGTGCCAGCAGCTTTGATAGCGGGATCGAGCAGTACTTC. The full variable domain, rest sourced from reference TRBV5-4 and TRBJ2-7, is ETGVTQSPTHLIKTRGQQVTLRCSSQSGHNTVSWYQQALGQGPQFIFQYYREEENGRGNFPPRFSGLQFPNYSSELNVNALELDDSALYLCASSFDSGIEQYFGPGTRLTVT.

This rearrangement joins TRBV7-2 to TRBJ1-2; D is unclear. This CDR3 comprises 14 residues. In germline, CDR1 is SGHTA, CDR2 FQGNSA. Trimming stripped 2 bases from V and 1 base from J, with 8 bases between. The CDR3 loop reads CASSLSSGNYGYTF. The CDR3 region has the DNA TGTGCCAGCAGCTTATCGTCGGGTAACTATGGCTACACCTTC.

In regard to this clone: Other DNA sequences in the same sample also yield this CDR3. The genes are TRBV4-1 and TRBJ1-1; 9 bases agree with TRBD1. The V segment lost 3 bases and the J segment 1 base; nucleotides outside the gene matches: 0. Germline V CDR1 and CDR2: MGHRA, YSYEKL. This CDR3 spans 14 amino acids. The CDR3 protein is CASSQGQGNTEAFF. The CDR3 DNA reads as TGCGCCAGCAGCCAGGGACAGGGGAACACTGAAGCTTTCTTT.

CDR3 nucleotide sequence: TGTGCCAGCAGCGAGACTAGCGGGAGCGTGACCCAGTACTTC. It translates to CASSETSGSVTQYF. V gene TRBV7-2 combines with J gene TRBJ2-5; 12 bases map to TRBD2. V lost 5 bases, J lost 7 bases, and 5 bases stayed unmatched. The CDR3 has 14 residues. Germline values: CDR1 SGHTA, CDR2 FQGNSA.

The rearrangement uses TRBV6-5 and TRBJ1-5; possible D gene TRBD1, 5 bases. This CDR3 has 13 amino acids. The V gene lost 7 bases and the J gene lost 3 bases, with 10 bases spanning the gap. Germline V gives CDR1 MNHEY, CDR2 SVGAGI. This CDR3 reads CASTGGLNQPQHF. The CDR3 nucleotides read TGTGCCAGCACGGGGGGTCTCAATCAGCCCCAGCATTTT.

The chain is built from TRBV27 and TRBJ1-1, with D hard to call. V was pared by 6 bases and J by 3 bases, with 11 bases between. This CDR3 spans 13 amino acids. Germline values: CDR1 MNHEY, CDR2 SMNVEV (reference sequence). The CDR3 protein is CASRLTAYTEAFF. As DNA, the CDR3 is TGTGCCAGCAGGCTGACGGCATACACTGAAGCTTTCTTT.